The entry below gives a single TCR beta chain sequence along with its context. No antigen is known for it. CDR1 is MNHNS, CDR2 SASEGT, per germline. This CDR3 is 14 amino acids long. V lost 5 bases to trimming and J lost 0 bases, with 7 bases between them. Generated by immunoSEQ multiplex PCR, the TCRdb table keeps only in-frame clones and is missing some. The sample lists 86,000 or so clones, around 94% occurring once. The data were obtained in a study of OX40 agonist ivuxolimab in advanced cancers. About the research overall: Ivuxolimab, an antibody that agonizes OX40 (CD134), was administered to the patients. Every patient in dose escalation had hepatocellular carcinoma, melanoma, renal cell or head and neck cancer.

Study-wide results and limits: Clones of CD4+ and CD8+ blood T cells grew by week 6 at doses of 0.1 to 3.0 mg/kg.

With autoimmune disease history or systemic immunosuppression, patients were excluded. The chain employs TRBV6-1 and TRBJ1-4; no definite D call. The specimen was CD4+ or CD8+ T cells sorted from blood, collected in a trial of the OX40 agonist ivuxolimab. The sequence derives from an adult with an advanced solid tumor such as melanoma, head and neck, liver or kidney cancer. For the CDR3, the DNA is TGTGCCAGCAGTAGGACGCCAACTAATGAAAAACTGTTTTTT. It specifies CASSRTPTNEKLFF.